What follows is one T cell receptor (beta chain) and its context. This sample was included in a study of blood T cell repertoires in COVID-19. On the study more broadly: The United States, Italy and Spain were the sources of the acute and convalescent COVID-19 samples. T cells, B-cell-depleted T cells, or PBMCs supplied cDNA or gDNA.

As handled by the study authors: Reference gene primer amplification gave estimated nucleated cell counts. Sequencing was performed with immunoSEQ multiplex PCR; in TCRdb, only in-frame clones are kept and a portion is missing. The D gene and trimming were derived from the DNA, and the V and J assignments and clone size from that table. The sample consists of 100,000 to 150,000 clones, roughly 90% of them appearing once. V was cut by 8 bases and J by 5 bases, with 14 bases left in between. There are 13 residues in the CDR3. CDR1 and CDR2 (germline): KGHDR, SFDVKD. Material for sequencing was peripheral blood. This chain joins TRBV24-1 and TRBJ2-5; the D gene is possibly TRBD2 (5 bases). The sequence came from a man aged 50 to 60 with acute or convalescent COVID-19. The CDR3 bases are TGTGCCACCACTCCGGGGTCGGGGGAGACCCAGTACTTC. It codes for CATTPGSGETQYF.